Each of the 2 T cell receptor beta chains below was sequenced from the same sample in a study of cytomegalovirus exposure and HLA in healthy donors. Primers for the PCR totalled 60 Vbeta and 13 Jbeta. This table comes from immunoSEQ multiplex PCR, and its TCRdb copy is limited to in-frame clones, with some not included. The table shows roughly 130,000 clones, with 73% occurring only once. Sequencing was carried out using PBMCs. The receptors here all came from a woman aged 40 to 49 in good health and CMV-seropositive.

The V and J genes are TRBV5-5 and TRBJ1-2; tentatively, D is TRBD1 (5 bases). CDR1 SGHKS and CDR2 YYEKEE come from the germline V gene (reference sequence). The CDR3 extends over 15 amino acids. The germline V and J ends were trimmed by 0 bases and 0 bases, with 9 bases remaining between them. The DNA of the CDR3 is TGTGCCAGCAGCTTGGAGGGGTTCCCTAACTATGGCTACACCTTC. Amino acid sequence: CASSLEGFPNYGYTF.

V gene TRBV4-2 combines with J gene TRBJ1-1; D may be TRBD1 (6 bases). The CDR3 is made up of 13 amino acids. The germline gives CDR1 LGHNA, CDR2 YNFKEQ. V was cut by 5 bases and J by 5 bases, with 12 bases left in between. CDR3 in amino acids: CASSLAGATEAFF. The CDR3, as DNA: TGTGCCAGCAGCTTGGCGGGGGCTACTGAAGCTTTCTTT.